This TCR beta chain was captured in a study of cytomegalovirus exposure and HLA in healthy donors. CDR1 and CDR2 from the germline V gene are LNHDA and SQIVND (reference sequence). J was trimmed by 5 bases and V by 10 bases; bases with no gene match: 11. The CDR3 consists of 14 residues. Researchers ran the PCR with 60 Vbeta and 13 Jbeta primers. Assay: immunoSEQ multiplex PCR; the TCRdb copy retains only in-frame clones and omits some. Of 150,000 to 200,000 clones in the sample, 81% were seen once. Whole-study results and caveats: Excluded were some V segments that proved indistinguishable, including TRBV6-2 and TRBV6-3.

This clone was detected once. Its antigen is currently unknown. Specimen: PBMCs. The chain is built from TRBV19 and TRBJ1-5, with 7 bases lining up with TRBD1. This receptor was identified in a woman between 18 and 29 years old in good health and CMV-seropositive. DNA of the CDR3: TGTGCCACTAAACAGGGGTTGTCGGATCAGCCCCAGCATTTT. Its protein product is CATKQGLSDQPQHF.